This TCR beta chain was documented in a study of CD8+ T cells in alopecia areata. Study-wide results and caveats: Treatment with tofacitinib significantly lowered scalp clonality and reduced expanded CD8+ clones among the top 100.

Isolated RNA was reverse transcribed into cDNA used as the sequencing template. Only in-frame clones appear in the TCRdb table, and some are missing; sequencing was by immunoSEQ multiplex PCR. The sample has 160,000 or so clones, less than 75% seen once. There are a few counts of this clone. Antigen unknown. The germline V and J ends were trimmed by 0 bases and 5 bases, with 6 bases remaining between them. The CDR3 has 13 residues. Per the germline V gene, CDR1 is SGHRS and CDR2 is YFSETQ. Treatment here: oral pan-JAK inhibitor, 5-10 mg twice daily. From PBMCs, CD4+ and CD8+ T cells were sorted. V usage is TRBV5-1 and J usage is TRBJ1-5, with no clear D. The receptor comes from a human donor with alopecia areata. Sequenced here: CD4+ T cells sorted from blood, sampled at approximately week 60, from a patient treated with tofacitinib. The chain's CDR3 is CASSLDWDQPQHF. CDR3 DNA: TGCGCCAGCAGCTTGGATTGGGATCAGCCCCAGCATTTT.